This TCR beta chain appears in the sequencing data of a study of shared clonotypes between healthy human individuals (TCRdb year 2020). About the study as a whole: Two women and a few men aged 18 to 49 years were included in the cohort. To estimate repertoire size and how much clonotype sharing occurs between individuals, the study deeply sequenced the blood TCR repertoires of about 5 healthy adults. Libraries were prepared and TCR repertoires were sequenced by different laboratories using diverse techniques, in order to increase sequencing depth and limit assay-specific biases. Each donor's leukapheresis produced roughly between roughly 0.85 and 9 billion PBMCs.

Points on this clone: No antigen is known for it. Being one base from a much bigger clone, this may be a read error.

Using the deep immunoSEQ assay, TCR CDR3 regions were amplified from genomic DNA by multiplex PCR. For each cell subset, the extracted genomic DNA was distributed evenly across all wells of several immunoSEQ 96-well plates, and each plate served as one replicate. For unsorted PBMC, 300 to 350 ng genomic DNA, equal to 30,000 or so T cell genomes, was loaded into each replicate PCR. Genomic DNA from unsorted PBMC was sequenced over ten immunoSEQ deep assay plates. Purified libraries were quantified with a Qubit 3.0 fluorometer, sized on a Bioanalyzer 2100, and re-quantified with the KAPA Library Quantification kit. Every immunoSEQ 96-well plate was sequenced on a separate single-read 150-cycle Illumina NextSeq 550 flow cell. The paper's data handling went like this. Because the immunoSEQ output included only junctional sequences and no quality scores, the filtering could not be the same as the filtering used for full-length reads. To assign V/J genes and CDR3, sequences were annotated against IMGT germline references using PyIR, a Python wrapper for IgBLAST v1.9. Any read was removed if the V/J assignment was weak (E-value above 1e-6), the CDR3 was missing, or the read contained stop codons, out-of-frame junctions, or ambiguous translated residues. V3J clonotypes were defined by identical inferred V gene, J gene, and CDR3 amino acid sequence. Percentage overlap between repertoires was calculated by dividing the number of shared unique clonotypes by the size of the smaller repertoire. Three approaches were used to assess repertoire richness: RTK rarefaction, the Chao1 estimator, and Recon v2.1 estimates of unobserved clonotypes. This immuneACCESS table, as held by TCRdb, lists in-frame sequences with V and J called but not all clones. Of the missing ones, under half trace to an unresolved V gene in checked studies; the others have no known cause. V and J calls and clone size come straight from that table; D and trimming were deduced from the DNA. Within this sample are about half a million clones, with around 80% of them counted one time only. The ten biggest clones cover approximately 12% of the sample.

Healthy HIV-negative adults with no recently reported acute infections or vaccinations were included as donors. Only Caucasian adults living in Nashville, Tennessee, USA were represented among the donors. In the unsorted samples, roughly 90 million PBMCs were counted, and genomic DNA was extracted using the QIAamp DNA Blood Mini kit. After blood collection by leukapheresis, PBMCs were isolated using Ficoll-Histopaque density gradient centrifugation and then cryopreserved in the vapor phase of liquid nitrogen. Results and caveats for the whole study, not just this receptor: The genetic and exposure-history diversity represented was limited by the small number of donors. Based on pairwise subsampling, the degree of clonotype sharing among donors was expected to be affected by sequencing depth. Sampling was limited to blood, and TCR repertoires in tissue likely differ from TCR repertoires in blood.

Specimen: PBMCs. The source of this sequence is a woman aged 40 to 50 in good health. Some clones in this sample may be carry-over from other donors' samples.

The CDR3 corresponds to CASSPRTSRQETQYF. The nucleotide sequence reads as follows: TGTGCCAGCAGCCCCAGGACTAGCAGACAAGAGACCCAGTACTTC. The chain was built from TRBV5-4 and TRBJ2-5; TRBD2 matches 8 bases in the middle. Here V drops 4 bases and J drops 2 bases, and the junction holds 7 bases not matched to any gene. Reading from cysteine to phenylalanine, the CDR3 counts 15 amino acids. Only the CDR3 portion is preserved as DNA: 45 bases, with reading frame beginning at the first base. CDR1 and CDR2 (SGHNT, YYREEE) derive from the germline V gene (reference sequence).